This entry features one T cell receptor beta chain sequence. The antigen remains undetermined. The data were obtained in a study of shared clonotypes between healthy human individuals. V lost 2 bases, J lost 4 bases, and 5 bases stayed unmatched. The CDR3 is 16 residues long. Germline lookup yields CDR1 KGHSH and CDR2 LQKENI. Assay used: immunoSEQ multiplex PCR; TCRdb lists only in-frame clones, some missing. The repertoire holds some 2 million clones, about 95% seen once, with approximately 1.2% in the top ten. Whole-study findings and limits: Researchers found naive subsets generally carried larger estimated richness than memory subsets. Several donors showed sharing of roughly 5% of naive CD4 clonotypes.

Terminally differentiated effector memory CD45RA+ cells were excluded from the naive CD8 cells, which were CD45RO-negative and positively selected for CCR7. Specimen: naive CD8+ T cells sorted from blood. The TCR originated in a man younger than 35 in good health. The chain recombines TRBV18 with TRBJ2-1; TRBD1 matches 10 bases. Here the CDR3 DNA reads TGTGCCAGCTCACCAGAGGACAGGGGGGTATACAATGAGCAGTTCTTC. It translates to CASSPEDRGVYNEQFF.